Below, 9 T cell receptor beta chains from the same sample are listed, as sequenced in a study of cytomegalovirus exposure and HLA in healthy donors. With 60 Vbeta and 13 Jbeta primers, the PCR was carried out. The repertoire was sequenced with immunoSEQ multiplex PCR; TCRdb's copy has only in-frame clones and lacks some. The data contain around 92,000 clones, roughly 79% of them seen just once; the ten biggest clones take up roughly 3%. Sequencing was performed on PBMCs. These receptors all come from a female donor in good health and CMV-seropositive.

V gene TRBV4-3 combines with J gene TRBJ2-5; D might be TRBD1 (7 bases). The germline CDR1 and CDR2 sequences are LGHNA and YSLEER. CDR3 length equals 17 residues. Trimming pared 2 bases from V and 4 bases from J, leaving 20 bases between. The CDR3, as DNA: TGCGCCAGCAGCCAATTAGGTCCGGGTCAGGGGGGAGAGACCCAGTACTTC. This sequence encodes CASSQLGPGQGGETQYF.

The table lists this clone with a count of one. The chain uses TRBV6-5 and TRBJ1-1; D may be TRBD1 (5 bases). Germline CDR1 MNHEY, CDR2 SVGAGI. V shed 2 bases and J shed 0 bases, with 10 bases lying between them. This CDR3 is built from 15 residues. The CDR3 bases are TGTGCCAGCAGTTACAAGGGGACTATGAACACTGAAGCTTTCTTT. This codes for CASSYKGTMNTEAFF.

The chain uses TRBV4-3 and TRBJ2-3; 7 positions agree with TRBD2. With 0 bases clipped from V and 1 base from J, the junction kept 1 base outside the gene matches. From germline, CDR1 is LGHNA and CDR2 YSLEER. The CDR3 runs to 15 residues. The DNA for the CDR3 is TGCGCCAGCAGCCAAGAGGGGGGGGGCACAGATACGCAGTATTTT. Its protein product is CASSQEGGGTDTQYF.

CDR3 residues: CASSDPGVQSYNEQFF. The DNA for the CDR3 is TGTGCCAGCAGCGACCCAGGGGTGCAATCCTACAATGAGCAGTTCTTC. This chain uses TRBV11-2 with TRBJ2-1, with D possibly TRBD1 on 6 matching bases. The CDR3 runs to 16 residues. Trimming left V 5 bases short and J 1 base short, with 15 bases between. The germline CDR1 and CDR2 sequences are SGHAT and FQNNGV.

The chain carries TRBV7-2 and TRBJ1-1; 8 nucleotides match TRBD1. Germline trimming cut 7 bases from V and 1 base from J; bases unmatched to any gene: 5. Germline V gene lookup returns CDR1 SGHTA and CDR2 FQGNSA. The CDR3 covers 14 residues. The CDR3 here is CASTPDRGNTEAFF. The CDR3 DNA follows: TGTGCCAGCACCCCTGACAGGGGGAACACTGAAGCTTTCTTT.

V gene TRBV9 combines with J gene TRBJ2-3, with 7 nucleotides matching TRBD2. Unmatched junction bases numbered 10, after V lost 4 bases and J lost 5 bases. This CDR3 comprises 15 residues. From germline, CDR1 is SGDLS and CDR2 YYNGEE. Written as DNA, the CDR3 is TGTGCCAGCAGCCCGGGACTAAGGGTTGGAGATACGCAGTATTTT. It is translated as CASSPGLRVGDTQYF.

This clone was seen just once. The genes are TRBV7-3 and TRBJ2-5; D might be TRBD2 (6 bases). The CDR3 has 14 amino acids. CDR1 and CDR2 (germline): SGHTA, FQGTGA. With 4 bases removed from V and 0 bases from J, the gap between germline ends came to 9 bases. The CDR3: CASSSSVNQETQYF. Written as DNA, the CDR3 is TGTGCCAGCAGCTCTAGCGTTAACCAAGAGACCCAGTACTTC.

The genes are TRBV19 and TRBJ1-2, with 7 bases identical to TRBD1. CDR1 and CDR2 (germline): LNHDA, SQIVND (reference sequence). The CDR3 is 12 residues long. The V segment lost 7 bases and the J segment 8 bases; nucleotides outside the gene matches: 7. The CDR3 sequence is CASNGQVTGYTF. CDR3 in DNA: TGTGCCAGTAATGGACAGGTGACGGGCTACACCTTC.

The chain combines TRBV11-2 with TRBJ2-1; 7 bases are shared with TRBD2. J was trimmed by 3 bases and V by 5 bases; bases with no gene match: 7. Looked up from germline, CDR1 is SGHAT and CDR2 is FQNNGV. The CDR3 consists of 15 residues. The CDR3 DNA sequence: TGTGCCAGCAGCGAAGGATCGGGGGGCTACAATGAGCAGTTCTTC. Protein: CASSEGSGGYNEQFF.